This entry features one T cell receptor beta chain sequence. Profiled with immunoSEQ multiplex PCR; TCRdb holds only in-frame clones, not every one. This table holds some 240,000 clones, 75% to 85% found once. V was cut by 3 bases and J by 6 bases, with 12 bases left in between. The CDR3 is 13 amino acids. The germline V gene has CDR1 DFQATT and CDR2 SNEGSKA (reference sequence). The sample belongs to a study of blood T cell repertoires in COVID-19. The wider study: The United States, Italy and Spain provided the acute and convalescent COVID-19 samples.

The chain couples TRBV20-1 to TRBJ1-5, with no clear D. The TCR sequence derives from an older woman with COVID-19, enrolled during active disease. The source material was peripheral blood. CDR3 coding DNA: TGCAGTGCTAGTGGAGGCGGGAGTCAGCCCCAGCATTTT. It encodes CSASGGGSQPQHF.